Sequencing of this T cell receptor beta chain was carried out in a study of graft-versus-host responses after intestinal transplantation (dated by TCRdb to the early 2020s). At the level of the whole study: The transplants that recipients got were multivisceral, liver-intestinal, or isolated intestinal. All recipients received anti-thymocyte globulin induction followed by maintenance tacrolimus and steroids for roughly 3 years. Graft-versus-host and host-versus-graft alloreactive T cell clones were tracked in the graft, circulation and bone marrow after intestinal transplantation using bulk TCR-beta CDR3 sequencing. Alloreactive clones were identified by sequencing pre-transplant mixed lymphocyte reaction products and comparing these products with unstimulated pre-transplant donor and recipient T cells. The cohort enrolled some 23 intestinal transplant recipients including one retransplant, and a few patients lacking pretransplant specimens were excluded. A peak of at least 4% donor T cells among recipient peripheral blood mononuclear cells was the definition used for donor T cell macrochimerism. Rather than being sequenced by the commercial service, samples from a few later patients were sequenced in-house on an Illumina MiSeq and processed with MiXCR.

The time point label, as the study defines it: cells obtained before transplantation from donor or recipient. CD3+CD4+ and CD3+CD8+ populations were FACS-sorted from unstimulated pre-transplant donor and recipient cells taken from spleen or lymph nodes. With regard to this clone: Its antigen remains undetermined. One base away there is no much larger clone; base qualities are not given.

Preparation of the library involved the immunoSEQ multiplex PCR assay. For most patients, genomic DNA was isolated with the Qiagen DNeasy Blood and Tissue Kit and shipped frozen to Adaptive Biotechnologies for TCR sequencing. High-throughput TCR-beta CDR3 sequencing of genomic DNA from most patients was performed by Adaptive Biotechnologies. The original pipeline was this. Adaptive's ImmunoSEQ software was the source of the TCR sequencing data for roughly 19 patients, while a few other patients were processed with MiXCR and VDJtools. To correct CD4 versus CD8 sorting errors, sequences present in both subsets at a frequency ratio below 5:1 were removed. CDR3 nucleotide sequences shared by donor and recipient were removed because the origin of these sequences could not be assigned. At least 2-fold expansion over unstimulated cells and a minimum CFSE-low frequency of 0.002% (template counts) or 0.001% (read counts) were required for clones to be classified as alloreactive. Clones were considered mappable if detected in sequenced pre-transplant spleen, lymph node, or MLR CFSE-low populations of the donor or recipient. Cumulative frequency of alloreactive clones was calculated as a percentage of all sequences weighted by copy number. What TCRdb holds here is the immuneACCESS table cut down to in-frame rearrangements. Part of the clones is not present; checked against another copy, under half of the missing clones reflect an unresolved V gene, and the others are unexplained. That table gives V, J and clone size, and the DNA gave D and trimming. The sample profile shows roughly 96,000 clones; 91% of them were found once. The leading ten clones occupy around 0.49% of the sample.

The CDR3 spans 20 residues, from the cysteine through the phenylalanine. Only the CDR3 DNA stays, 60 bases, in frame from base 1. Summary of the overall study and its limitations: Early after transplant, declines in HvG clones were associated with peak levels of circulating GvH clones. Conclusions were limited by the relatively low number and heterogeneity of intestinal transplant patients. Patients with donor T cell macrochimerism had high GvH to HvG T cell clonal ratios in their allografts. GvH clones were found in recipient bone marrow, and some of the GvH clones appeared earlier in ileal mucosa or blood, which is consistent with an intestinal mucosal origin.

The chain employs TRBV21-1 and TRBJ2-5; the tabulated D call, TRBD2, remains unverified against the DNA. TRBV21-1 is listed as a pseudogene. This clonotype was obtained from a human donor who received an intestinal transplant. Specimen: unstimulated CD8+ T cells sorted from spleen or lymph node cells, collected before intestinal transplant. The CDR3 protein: CASNRTGCGAGGPSGETQYF. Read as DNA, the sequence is TGTGCCAGCAACCGGACAGGGTGTGGAGCGGGAGGGCCAAGTGGAGAGACCCAGTACTTC.